Described below is a single T cell receptor (beta chain) sequence and its context. The antigen remains undetermined. The sample comes from a study of a mutant IDH1 vaccine in newly diagnosed glioma. Background on the study: Previous treatment comprised radiotherapy, temozolomide, or both, mostly both. General observations from the study: Induction of immune responses by the vaccine occurred in roughly 93% of patients.

This sample's time point: baseline, week 1 (first vaccination visit). Treatment given: pre-vaccination baseline after standard-of-care therapy. Each tumor in the donors was a new WHO grade 3 or 4 astrocytoma, IDH1-mutant and ATRX-lost. The CDR3 covers 13 residues. Germline loops: CDR1 SGHAT, CDR2 FQNNGV. Trimming stripped 3 bases from V and 4 bases from J, with 7 bases between. Profiling relied on immunoSEQ multiplex PCR, and the TCRdb table lists in-frame clones only, not all of them. The sample lists tens of thousands of clones, approximately 83% seen once, with 7% to 9% in the top ten. The sample here was PBMCs, taken from a glioma patient treated with radiotherapy, temozolomide or both. This rearrangement joins TRBV11-2 to TRBJ1-5; no clear D. The source is a woman aged 45-60 years with glioma. CDR3 coding DNA: TGTGCCAGCAGCTTTAGGAGTAATCAGCCCCAGCATTTT. Translating gives CASSFRSNQPQHF. Together with reference TRBV11-2 and TRBJ1-5, the CDR3 gives the full variable domain: EAGVAQSPRYKIIEKRQSVAFWCNPISGHATLYWYQQILGQGPKLLIQFQNNGVVDDSQLPKDRFSAERLKGVDSTLKIQPAKLEDSAVYLCASSFRSNQPQHFGDGTRLSIL.